This paragraph covers one T cell receptor beta chain sequence. This clone was seen more than once but under ten times. Its antigen specificity is not known. No qualities accompany the bases; no much larger clone lies one base away. This specimen belongs to a study of Ad26.COV2.S vaccination and SARS-CoV-2 variants (dated by TCRdb to the early 2020s). General notes on the study: Donors in the vaccine arm were drawn from COV1001, a multicentre, randomized, double-blind, placebo-controlled phase I-IIa trial testing Ad26.COV2.S in healthy adults. Investigators remained blinded to trial group allocation during experiments and outcome assessment. TCRbeta repertoire sequencing served as the tool for gauging how specific and how broad the SARS-CoV-2-reactive T cell receptors were following Ad26.COV2.S vaccination. Trial participants were randomized into five groups of five, in which low-dose or high-dose Ad26.COV2.S was given once or twice, or placebo was given on both occasions. The TCR-sequenced set comprised approximately 32 samples: roughly 19 Ad26.COV2.S vaccine recipients, 5 placebo recipients and 8 SARS-CoV-2 convalescent individuals. Ad26.COV2.S was given intramuscularly at 5x10^10 or 1x10^11 viral particles, as a single shot or as two shots 56 days apart.

The sample's treatment or condition label, decoded: some 20 received Ad26.COV2.S at low or high dose, single or two shots; several received placebo; per-sample allocation not given. Repertoires of vaccine and placebo recipients were sequenced from samples collected on day 63 after the first injection. Cohort 1b enrolled 25 or so adults aged 18-55 years at a single site in Boston, USA, between 29 July and 7 August 2020. Ad26.COV2.S was a replication-incompetent adenovirus type 26 vector expressing a prefusion-stabilized SARS-CoV-2 spike protein from the original Wuhan strain. The immunoSEQ Assay was used to sequence TCRbeta CDR3 regions. After extraction, genomic DNA underwent amplification by bias-controlled multiplex PCR, followed by high-throughput sequencing. Processing in the source paper ran as follows. To quantify the absolute abundance of each unique TCRbeta CDR3 region, sequences were collapsed and filtered. T cell fraction was estimated by normalizing TCRbeta template counts to usable DNA, which was measured by amplifying reference genes present in all nucleated cells. Repertoire TCRs were annotated as SARS-CoV-2-specific by exact matching of V gene, CDR3 amino acid sequence and J gene to a known reactive TCR set. The reference SARS-CoV-2 TCR set was obtained from MIRA and was filtered for enrichment in COVID-19-positive ImmuneCODE repertoires, whereby public or cross-reactive TCRs were removed. Using the MIRA antigens, annotated TCRs were further analysed by specific ORF or by position within an ORF. Breadth was defined as annotated unique rearrangements over total unique productive rearrangements; depth was the summed frequency of those rearrangements. TCR breadth was compared between groups using two-sided Wilcoxon rank-sum tests. TCRdb took this table from immuneACCESS and kept in-frame rearrangements with V and J called. Such tables lack part of the clones; where checked against another copy, unresolved V genes explain under half of the gap, and the rest is unexplained. V, J and clone size derive from that table, while D and trimming were established from the DNA sequence. The sample records roughly 250,000 clones, approximately 88% of which are singletons. Roughly 3% of the sample goes to the ten largest clones.

Trimming accounts for 5 bases at V and 7 bases at J, while the number of junction bases matched to no gene is 6. From a lookup of the germline V gene (reference sequence), CDR1 and CDR2 are SEHNR and FQNEAQ. Taken from cysteine to phenylalanine, the CDR3 has 14 residues. CDR3 DNA only is kept here, 42 bases in frame from base 1. Overall study results and their limits: According to the authors, total T cell responses may have been underestimated by the TCR breadth and depth analyses. Compared with placebo recipients, Ad26.COV2.S recipients showed higher spike-specific TCR breadth (P = 0.0014). Non-spike TCR breadth was comparable between vaccine and placebo recipients, consistent with the vaccine containing only spike. After vaccination, substantial breadth of spike-specific CD8+ and CD4+ T cell responses was reported. The study was not powered to compare responses between vaccine doses or regimens.

The rearrangement combines TRBV7-9 with TRBJ1-5; a stretch of 9 junction bases matches TRBD1. The source was peripheral blood, collected in a trial of Ad26.COV2.S vaccine versus placebo. The clonotype originates from a person between 18 and 59 years old who received the Ad26.COV2.S COVID-19 vaccine or a placebo. The DNA is as follows: TGTGCCAGCAGCCGGGACAGGGCGGGACAGCCCCAGCATTTT. This gives the protein CASSRDRAGQPQHF. Outside the CDR3, residues come from the reference TRBV7-9 and TRBJ1-5 proteins, so the full variable domain is: DTGVSQNPRHKITKRGQNVTFRCDPISEHNRLYWYRQTLGQGPEFLTYFQNEAQLEKSRLLSDRFSAERPKGSFSTLEIQRTEQGDSAMYLCASSRDRAGQPQHFGDGTRLSIL.